The rows below give T cell receptor beta chains drawn from one sample of a study of blood T cell repertoires in COVID-19. Sequencing used immunoSEQ multiplex PCR; TCRdb keeps in-frame clones, though not all of them. The sample carries a few hundred thousand clones, roughly 87% recorded once. The sequencing sample was made of peripheral blood. The origin of the receptors is a woman aged 45-59 years who had recovered from COVID-19. Each CDR3 is given with its conserved first and last residue. A D gene is named only where the DNA matches it firmly. The listing skips clone size in some rows; elsewhere it reads once, few, many or a size class.

D	J	size	V	CDR3	DNA
TRBD1	TRBJ1-5	NA	TRBV15	CATRTGKGHQPQHF	TGTGCCACCCGGACAGGGAAGGGCCATCAGCCCCAGCATTTT
TRBD2	TRBJ2-7	once	TRBV29-1	CSVSERDGIYEQYF	TGCAGCGTTTCCGAGCGGGACGGGATCTACGAGCAGTACTTC
NA	TRBJ2-7	NA	TRBV5-1	CASSLGLNYEQYF	TGCGCCAGCAGCTTGGGCCTAAACTACGAGCAGTACTTC
TRBD1	TRBJ2-3	NA	TRBV5-6	CASSYLDRVTDTQYF	TGTGCCAGCAGTTATTTAGACAGGGTTACAGATACGCAGTATTTT
TRBD1	TRBJ2-5	many	TRBV18	CASSPTTGGGSGETQYF	TGTGCCAGCTCACCTACGACAGGGGGCGGATCGGGTGAGACCCAGTACTTC
NA	TRBJ2-5	NA	TRBV11-2	CASSRARETQYF	TGTGCCAGCAGCCGAGCGCGAGAGACCCAGTACTTC
TRBD1	TRBJ2-5	NA	TRBV6-5	CASSYQQGAETQYF	TGTGCCAGCAGTTACCAACAGGGGGCAGAGACCCAGTACTTC
NA	TRBJ2-6	NA	TRBV5-1	CASSLGGSGANVLTF	TGCGCCAGCAGCTTGGGAGGCTCTGGGGCCAACGTCCTGACTTTC
NA	TRBJ1-1	NA	TRBV6-5	CASSLPGARRTEAFF	TGTGCCAGCAGCCTACCTGGGGCTAGGCGGACTGAAGCTTTCTTT
TRBD2	TRBJ2-3	NA	TRBV12-5	CASGPGLASATQYF	TGTGCTAGTGGTCCGGGACTAGCATCAGCTACGCAGTATTTT
NA	TRBJ1-2	NA	TRBV5-1	CASSLWSGGQSGYTF	TGCGCCAGCAGCTTGTGGTCAGGAGGTCAGTCCGGCTACACCTTC
TRBD2	TRBJ2-1	NA	TRBV13	CASSLPSGSGGEQFF	TGTGCCAGCAGCTTACCCAGCGGGAGTGGAGGTGAGCAGTTCTTC
NA	TRBJ1-1	NA	TRBV5-4	CASSLAGRLNTEAFF	TGTGCCAGCAGCTTAGCGGGACGGTTGAACACTGAAGCTTTCTTT
NA	TRBJ1-5	NA	TRBV30	CAWSVGARSNQPQHF	TGTGCCTGGAGTGTAGGGGCTCGGAGCAATCAGCCCCAGCATTTT
NA	TRBJ1-2	NA	TRBV20-1	CSARRLGGYTF	TGCAGTGCTAGGCGTCTCGGTGGCTACACCTTC
NA	TRBJ2-1	NA	TRBV15	CATSPRLGNEQFF	TGTGCCACCAGCCCTCGACTGGGCAATGAGCAGTTCTTC
NA	TRBJ1-1	NA	TRBV7-3	CASSLSPGGVEAFF	TGTGCCAGCAGCTTAAGTCCGGGCGGGGTTGAAGCTTTCTTT
NA	TRBJ1-2	NA	TRBV12-3/TRBV12-4	CASSFSSYGYTF	TGTGCCAGCAGTTTTTCCAGCTATGGCTACACCTTC
NA	TRBJ2-7	NA	TRBV5-5	CASSLGAYEQYF	TGTGCCAGCAGCTTGGGCGCGTACGAGCAGTACTTC
NA	TRBJ2-2	NA	TRBV19	CASSIGGLLNTGELFF	TGTGCCAGTAGTATAGGGGGACTCCTGAACACCGGGGAGCTGTTTTTT
NA	TRBJ2-3	NA	TRBV30	CALEATDTQYF	TGTGCTCTGGAGGCGACAGATACGCAGTATTTT
NA	TRBJ2-7	NA	TRBV21-1	CASSTRDGGSVYEQYF	TGTGCCAGCAGCACCCGGGACGGAGGGTCCGTGTACGAGCAGTACTTC
TRBD2	TRBJ2-3	NA	TRBV27	CASSPAGRAPDTQYF	TGTGCCAGCAGCCCCGCGGGGAGGGCCCCAGATACGCAGTATTTT
TRBD1	TRBJ1-5	NA	TRBV2	CASRTGGSSQPQHF	TGTGCCAGCAGGACAGGGGGATCGAGTCAGCCCCAGCATTTT
TRBD2	TRBJ2-1	NA	TRBV29-1	CSVEASGPGMFF	TGCAGCGTTGAGGCTAGCGGTCCCGGTATGTTCTTC
NA	TRBJ2-1	NA	TRBV12-3/TRBV12-4	CASSFSGYNEQFF	TGTGCCAGCAGTTTTTCCGGCTACAATGAGCAGTTCTTC
NA	TRBJ1-1	NA	TRBV4-2	CASSQDPGHKAFF	TGTGCCAGCAGCCAAGACCCGGGACACAAAGCTTTCTTT
NA	TRBJ2-1	NA	TRBV6-4	CASRAAGSNEQFF	TGTGCCAGCAGGGCGGCAGGGTCAAATGAGCAGTTCTTC
TRBD1	TRBJ2-7	NA	TRBV7-2	CASSLQGALSYEQYF	TGTGCCAGCAGCTTACAGGGGGCATTGTCCTACGAGCAGTACTTC
NA	TRBJ2-7	NA	TRBV6-2/TRBV6-3	CASSYSRARSLHYEQYF	TGTGCCAGCAGTTACTCGAGGGCGAGGTCGCTTCACTACGAGCAGTACTTC
NA	TRBJ1-4	NA	TRBV12-3/TRBV12-4	CASSFTTNEKLFF	TGTGCCAGCAGTTTCACAACTAATGAAAAACTGTTTTTT
TRBD1	TRBJ1-4	NA	TRBV6-2/TRBV6-3	CASSTTGINEKLFF	TGTGCCAGCAGCACGACAGGGATTAATGAAAAACTGTTTTTT
NA	TRBJ2-3	NA	TRBV14	CASSQDLRDTQYF	TGTGCCAGCAGCCAAGACCTGCGGGATACGCAGTATTTT
NA	TRBJ2-5	NA	TRBV18	CASSPRKFSGPTQYF	TGTGCCAGCTCACCACGGAAATTCAGCGGGCCGACCCAGTACTTC
NA	TRBJ1-3	NA	TRBV21-1	CASNGQGRGNTIYF	TGTGCCAGCAACGGACAGGGCCGAGGAAACACCATATATTTT
TRBD2	TRBJ2-5	NA	TRBV7-2	CASSLVREGPVLETQYF	TGTGCCAGCAGCTTAGTGAGGGAGGGTCCCGTCCTAGAGACCCAGTACTTC
NA	TRBJ2-7	NA	TRBV19	CASRLLAGSSYEQYF	TGTGCCAGTCGATTACTAGCCGGAAGCTCCTACGAGCAGTACTTC
NA	TRBJ1-5	NA	TRBV3-1/TRBV3-2	CASSQDTGPLSNQPQHF	TGTGCCAGCAGCCAAGACACTGGGCCCCTTAGCAATCAGCCCCAGCATTTT
TRBD2	TRBJ2-3	NA	TRBV6-4	CASSWTSGSTDTQYF	TGTGCCAGCAGTTGGACTAGCGGGAGCACAGATACGCAGTATTTT
TRBD1	TRBJ2-2	NA	TRBV7-9	CASSLIWTGASNSYGELFF	TGTGCCAGCAGCTTAATCTGGACAGGGGCCTCAAATTCCTACGGGGAGCTGTTTTTT
TRBD2	TRBJ2-1	NA	TRBV5-1	CASRVGGSNNEQFF	TGCGCCAGCAGGGTGGGAGGGTCAAACAATGAGCAGTTCTTC